This T cell receptor beta chain emerged from a study of OX40 agonist ivuxolimab in advanced cancers. Regarding the research as a whole: The costimulatory receptor OX40 (CD134) was targeted by ivuxolimab, a fully human IgG2 agonistic monoclonal antibody. Peripheral TCRbeta sequencing was intended to test whether TCR sequence diversity was altered and clonal T-cell expansion was caused by ivuxolimab. Patients were allowed to have had prior anti-PD-1, anti-PD-L1 or anti-CTLA-4 therapy, and more than 30% of the dose-escalation patients had previously received checkpoint inhibitors. In the dose-escalation cohort, 82.7% of patients were male, and the mean age was approximately 60 years, with a range of 23 to 79. Partial responses occurred in three dose-escalation patients: two with cutaneous melanoma and one with hepatocellular carcinoma. Intravenous ivuxolimab was administered to patients every 2 weeks at six dose levels: 0.01, 0.1, 0.3, 1.5, 3 and 10 mg/kg. The paper covers the monotherapy dose-escalation part of the phase I ivuxolimab trial, which included N of about 50 patients. Among the roughly 52 dose-escalation patients, about 20 had hepatocellular carcinoma, around 15 melanoma, 9 renal cell carcinoma and 9 head and neck cancer.

Genomic DNA was extracted from sorted cells for sequencing of the TCRbeta CDR3 region. The immunoSEQ Assay was used for sequencing of TCRbeta CDR3 regions. TCRdb's version of the immuneACCESS table is confined to in-frame rearrangements and falls short of the full clone set. An unresolved V gene accounts for under half of the shortfall where checked; the remainder is of unknown origin. Present in this sample are approximately 70,000 clones, around 79% of which were seen just once. The top ten clones comprise 5.5% of the sample. From the cysteine through the phenylalanine, the CDR3 covers 15 amino acids. Left in the record is the CDR3 DNA by itself, 45 bases read in frame from the first base. V is trimmed back by 3 bases and J by 2 bases, and the junction contains 6 bases that no gene match accounts for. CDR1 and CDR2 are read off the germline V gene (reference sequence) as SEHNR and FQNEAQ. Concerning this clone: Its antigen remains unidentified. No base quality information exists; no much larger clone differs at one position.

Results and caveats for the whole study, not just this receptor: Low levels of normalized T-cell clonal expansion were also shown by some nonresponding patients. Which antigens the clonally expanded peripheral T cells were specific for was not determined. Clonal expansion of both CD4+ and CD8+ blood T cells was observed from baseline to week 6 at doses 0.1 to 3.0 mg/kg. In the 0.1-3.0 mg/kg groups, partial responders were among the patients with the lowest normalized peripheral clonal expansion, particularly in CD8+ T cells. On average, CD8+ T cells showed more expanded clones than CD4+ T cells after ivuxolimab.

Patients with autoimmune disease history or receiving systemic immunosuppression were excluded from the trial. Peripheral blood for TCR sequencing was collected from all dose cohorts at baseline, on cycle 4 day 1, and on cycle 7 day 1. The samples were taken from a phase I, first-in-human, multicenter, open-label dose-escalation trial of ivuxolimab. Adults with locally advanced or metastatic melanoma, renal cell, hepatocellular, or head and neck squamous cell carcinoma were enrolled in the trial. Before TCR sequencing, CD4+ and CD8+ T cells were separately sorted from peripheral blood. The receptor chain draws on TRBV7-9 and TRBJ2-5, and 7 junctional nucleotides match TRBD1. Sequenced here: CD4+ or CD8+ T cells sorted from blood, sampled in a trial of the OX40 agonist ivuxolimab. This clonotype was sampled from an adult with an advanced solid tumor such as melanoma, head and neck, liver or kidney cancer. The DNA sequence reads TGTGCCAGCAGCTTTAATAGGGGGCAGCAAGAGACCCAGTACTTC. The translation is CASSFNRGQQETQYF.